This T cell receptor (beta chain) was observed in a study of blood T cell repertoires in COVID-19. Using immunoSEQ multiplex PCR, the repertoire was profiled, and TCRdb retains in-frame clones only, with some absent. The profile covers around 200,000 clones, with around four fifths appearing a single time and over 6.5% taken by the ten largest. Germline CDR1 MDHEN, CDR2 SYDVKM. There are 16 residues in the CDR3. V lost 1 base and J lost 0, with 10 bases in between. The receptor comes from a middle-aged woman with COVID-19, enrolled during active disease. Sequences were obtained from peripheral blood. The rearrangement joins TRBV28 to TRBJ1-3, with unresolved D. Here the CDR3 reads CASSLSGLSSGNTIYF. As DNA, the CDR3 is TGTGCCAGCAGTTTATCAGGACTGAGCTCTGGAAACACCATATATTTT.